The entry below describes one TCR beta chain. The antigen remains unidentified. The templates were synthetic TCR analogs, and they were spiked into each PCR. The method was immunoSEQ multiplex PCR; TCRdb's version includes in-frame clones alone and lacks a portion of them. The data contain roughly 49,000 clones, just over 85% of them singletons. Noted time point: pretreatment peripheral blood. The V gene end was trimmed by 4 bases and the J gene end by 9 bases; junction bases not matched to a gene: 9. Germline V gives CDR1 MNHEY, CDR2 SVGAGI. CDR3 length equals 16 residues. The data derive from a study of PD-L1 blockade in urothelial cancer. At the level of the study: Men with urothelial cancer arising in the bladder made up about 90% of the roughly 29 patients. The median T cell count in blood samples was more than 140,000. Study-level findings and limits: Pretreatment blood TCR clonality under the median forecast improved survival.

The clonotype originates from a man aged 55-75 years with urothelial cancer. Sequences were derived from PBMCs, sampled around atezolizumab (anti-PD-L1) treatment. The V and J genes are TRBV6-5 and TRBJ1-6; the match to TRBD1 covers 10 bases. In nucleotides, the CDR3 is TGTGCCAGCAGTTTCCAGACAGGGGGCCGTGGTTCACCCCTCCACTTT. Translated, it gives CASSFQTGGRGSPLHF.